This paragraph covers one T cell receptor beta chain sequence. Its antigen remains unknown. This sample was included in a study of OX40 agonist ivuxolimab in advanced cancers. Turning to the study itself: Patients were treated with ivuxolimab, an agonistic anti-OX40 (CD134) antibody. Patients were roughly 87% male with ages roughly 23 to 85, mean roughly 55. Whole-study results and caveats: There were, on average, more expanded clones in CD8+ T cells than in CD4+.

Germline loops: CDR1 MGHRA, CDR2 YSYEKL. Trimming pared 0 bases from V and 8 bases from J, leaving 22 bases between. The CDR3 is made up of 17 amino acids. Libraries were prepared by immunoSEQ multiplex PCR; TCRdb keeps only in-frame clonotypes and omits some of them. The sample has under 80,000 clones; roughly nine tenths are singletons. Any history of autoimmune disease or systemic immunosuppression disqualified patients. This specimen was CD4+ or CD8+ T cells sorted from blood, taken in a trial of the OX40 agonist ivuxolimab. This chain connects TRBV4-1 to TRBJ1-1; tentatively, D is TRBD1 (6 bases). This receptor was identified in an adult with an advanced solid tumor such as melanoma, head and neck, liver or kidney cancer. Written as DNA, the CDR3 is TGCGCCAGCAGCCAAGATGTGGGGGCCAATTTTTTTTACGAAGCTTTCTTT. This gives the protein CASSQDVGANFFYEAFF.